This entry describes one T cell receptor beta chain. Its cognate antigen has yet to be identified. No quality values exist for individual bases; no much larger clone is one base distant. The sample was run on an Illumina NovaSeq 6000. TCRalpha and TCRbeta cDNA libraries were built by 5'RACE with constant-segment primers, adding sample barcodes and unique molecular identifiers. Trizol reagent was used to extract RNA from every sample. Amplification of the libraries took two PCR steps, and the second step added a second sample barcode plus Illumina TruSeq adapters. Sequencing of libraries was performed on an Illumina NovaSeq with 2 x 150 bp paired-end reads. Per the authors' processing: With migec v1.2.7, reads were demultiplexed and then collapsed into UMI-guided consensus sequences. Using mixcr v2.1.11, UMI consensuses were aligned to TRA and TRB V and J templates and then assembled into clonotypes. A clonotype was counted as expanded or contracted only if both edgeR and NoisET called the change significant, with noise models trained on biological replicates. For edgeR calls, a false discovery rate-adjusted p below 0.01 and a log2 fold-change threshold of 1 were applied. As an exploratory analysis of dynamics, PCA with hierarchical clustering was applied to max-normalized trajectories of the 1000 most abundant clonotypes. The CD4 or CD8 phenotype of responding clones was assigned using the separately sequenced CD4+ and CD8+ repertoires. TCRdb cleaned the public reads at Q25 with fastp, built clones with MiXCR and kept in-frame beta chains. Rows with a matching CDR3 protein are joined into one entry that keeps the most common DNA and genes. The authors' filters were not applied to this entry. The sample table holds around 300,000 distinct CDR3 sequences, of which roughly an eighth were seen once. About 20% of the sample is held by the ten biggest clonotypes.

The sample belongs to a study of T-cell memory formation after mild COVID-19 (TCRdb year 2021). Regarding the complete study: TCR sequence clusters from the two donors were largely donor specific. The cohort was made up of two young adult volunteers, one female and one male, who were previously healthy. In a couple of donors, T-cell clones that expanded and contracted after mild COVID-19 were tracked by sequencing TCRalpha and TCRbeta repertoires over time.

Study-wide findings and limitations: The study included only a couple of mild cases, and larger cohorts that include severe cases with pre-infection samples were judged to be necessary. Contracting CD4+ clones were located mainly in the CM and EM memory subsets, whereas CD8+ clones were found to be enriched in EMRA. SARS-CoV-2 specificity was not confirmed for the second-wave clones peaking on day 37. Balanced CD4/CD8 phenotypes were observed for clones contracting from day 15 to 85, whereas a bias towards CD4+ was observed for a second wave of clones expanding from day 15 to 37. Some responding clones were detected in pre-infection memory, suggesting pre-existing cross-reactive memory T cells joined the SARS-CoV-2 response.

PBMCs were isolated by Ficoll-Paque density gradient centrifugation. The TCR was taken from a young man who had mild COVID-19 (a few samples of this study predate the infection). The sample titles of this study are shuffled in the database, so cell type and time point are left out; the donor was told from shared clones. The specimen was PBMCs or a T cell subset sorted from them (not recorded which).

Here the CDR3 is given as CAISESGGSTEAFF. The bases are TGTGCCATCAGTGAGTCAGGGGGTAGCACTGAAGCTTTCTTT. The chain was built from TRBV10-3 and TRBJ1-1; TRBD1 might be the D gene, on 6 matching bases. The germline V gene provides CDR1 ENHRY and CDR2 SYGVKD. From the cysteine up to the phenylalanine, the CDR3 has a length of 14 residues. The entry retains the CDR3 DNA only, 42 bases that are in frame from base 1. The junction shows trimming of 0 bases on V and 4 bases on J, plus 9 bases between the germline ends.